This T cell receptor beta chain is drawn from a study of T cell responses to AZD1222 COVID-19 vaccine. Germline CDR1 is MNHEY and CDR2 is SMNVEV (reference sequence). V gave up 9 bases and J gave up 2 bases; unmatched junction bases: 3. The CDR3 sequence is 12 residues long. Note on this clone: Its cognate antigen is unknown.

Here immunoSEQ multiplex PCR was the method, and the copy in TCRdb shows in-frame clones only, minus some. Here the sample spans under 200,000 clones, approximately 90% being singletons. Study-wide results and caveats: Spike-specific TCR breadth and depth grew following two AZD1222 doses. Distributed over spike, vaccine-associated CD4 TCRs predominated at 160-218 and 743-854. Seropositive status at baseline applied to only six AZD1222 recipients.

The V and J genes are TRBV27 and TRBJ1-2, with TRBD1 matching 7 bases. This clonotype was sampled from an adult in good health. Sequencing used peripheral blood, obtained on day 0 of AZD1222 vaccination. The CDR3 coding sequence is TGTGCCAGTAGACAGGGAAACTATGGCTACACCTTC. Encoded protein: CASRQGNYGYTF.